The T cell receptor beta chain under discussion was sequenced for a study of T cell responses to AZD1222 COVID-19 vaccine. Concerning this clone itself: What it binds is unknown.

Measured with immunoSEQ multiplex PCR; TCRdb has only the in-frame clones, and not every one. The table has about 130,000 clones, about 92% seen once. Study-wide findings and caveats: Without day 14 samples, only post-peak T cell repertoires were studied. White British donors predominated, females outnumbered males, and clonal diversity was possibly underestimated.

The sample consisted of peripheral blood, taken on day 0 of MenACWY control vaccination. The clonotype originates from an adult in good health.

The CDR3 DNA is TGCGCCAGCAGCCATGCCGGGACAGGGGCTTACAATGAGCAGTTCTTC. Its protein product is CASSHAGTGAYNEQFF. The chain links TRBV4-1 to TRBJ2-1, with 10 bases that match TRBD1. V shed 3 bases, J shed 4 bases, and the junction held 6 bases outside the gene matches. CDR1 is MGHRA and CDR2 is YSYEKL in the germline V gene. The CDR3 covers 16 residues.